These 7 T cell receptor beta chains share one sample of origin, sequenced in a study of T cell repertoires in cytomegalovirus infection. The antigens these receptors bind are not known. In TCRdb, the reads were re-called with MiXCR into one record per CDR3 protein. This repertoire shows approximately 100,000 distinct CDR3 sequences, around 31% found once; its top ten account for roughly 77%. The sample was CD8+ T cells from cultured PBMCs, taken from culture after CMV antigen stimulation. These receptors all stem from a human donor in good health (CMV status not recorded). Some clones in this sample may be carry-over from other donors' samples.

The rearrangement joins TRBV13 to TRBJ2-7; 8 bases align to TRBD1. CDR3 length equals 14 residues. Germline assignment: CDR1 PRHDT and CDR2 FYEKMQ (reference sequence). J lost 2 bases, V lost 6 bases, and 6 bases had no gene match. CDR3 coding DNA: TGTGCCAGCAGACTCAGGGGGCAGACCTACGAGCAGTACTTC. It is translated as CASRLRGQTYEQYF.

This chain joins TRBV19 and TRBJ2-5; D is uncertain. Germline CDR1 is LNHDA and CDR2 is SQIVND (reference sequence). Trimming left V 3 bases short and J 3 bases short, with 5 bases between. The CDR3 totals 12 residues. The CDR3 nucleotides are TGTGCCAGTAGTATGGTGGAAGAGACCCAGTACTTC. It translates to CASSMVEETQYF.

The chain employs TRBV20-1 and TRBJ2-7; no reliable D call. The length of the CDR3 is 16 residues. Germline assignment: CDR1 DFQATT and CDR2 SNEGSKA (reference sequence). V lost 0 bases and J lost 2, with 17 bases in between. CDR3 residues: CSARDITGPPTYEQYF. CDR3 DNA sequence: TGCAGTGCTAGAGATATTACCGGGCCCCCTACCTACGAGCAGTACTTC.

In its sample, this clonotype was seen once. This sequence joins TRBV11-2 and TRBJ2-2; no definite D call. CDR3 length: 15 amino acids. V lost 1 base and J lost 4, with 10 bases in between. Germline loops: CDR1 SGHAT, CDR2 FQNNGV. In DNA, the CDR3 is TGTGCCAGCAGCTTAGGTGGGGTTTTCACCGGGGAGCTGTTTTTT. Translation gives CASSLGGVFTGELFF. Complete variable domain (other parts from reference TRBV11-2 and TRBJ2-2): EAGVAQSPRYKIIEKRQSVAFWCNPISGHATLYWYQQILGQGPKLLIQFQNNGVVDDSQLPKDRFSAERLKGVDSTLKIQPAKLEDSAVYLCASSLGGVFTGELFFGEGSRLTVL.

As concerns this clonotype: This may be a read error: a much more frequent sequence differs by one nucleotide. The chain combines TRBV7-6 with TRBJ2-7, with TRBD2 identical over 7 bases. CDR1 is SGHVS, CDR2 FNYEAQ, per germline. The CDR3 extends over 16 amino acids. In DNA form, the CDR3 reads TGTGCCAACAGCTTAGGGAAGGGACTATACTCCTACGAGCAGTACTTC. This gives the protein CANSLGKGLYSYEQYF.

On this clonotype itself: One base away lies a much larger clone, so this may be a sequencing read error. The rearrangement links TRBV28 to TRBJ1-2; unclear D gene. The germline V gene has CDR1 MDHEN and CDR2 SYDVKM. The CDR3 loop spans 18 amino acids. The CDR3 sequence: CATKGLLREPPLSYDYTF. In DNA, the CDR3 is TGTGCCACCAAGGGATTATTACGTGAGCCTCCCCTCTCCTATGACTACACCTTC.

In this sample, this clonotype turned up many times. The CDR3 sequence is CASSLGGYNSNQPQHF. The CDR3 DNA follows: TGTGCCAGCAGCTTAGGCGGGTATAATAGCAATCAGCCCCAGCATTTT. The gene calls are TRBV7-2 and TRBJ1-5; D uncertain. Trimming removed 1 base at V and 0 bases at J, with 10 bases between. The CDR3 has 16 amino acids. Per germline, CDR1 SGHTA and CDR2 FQGNSA.